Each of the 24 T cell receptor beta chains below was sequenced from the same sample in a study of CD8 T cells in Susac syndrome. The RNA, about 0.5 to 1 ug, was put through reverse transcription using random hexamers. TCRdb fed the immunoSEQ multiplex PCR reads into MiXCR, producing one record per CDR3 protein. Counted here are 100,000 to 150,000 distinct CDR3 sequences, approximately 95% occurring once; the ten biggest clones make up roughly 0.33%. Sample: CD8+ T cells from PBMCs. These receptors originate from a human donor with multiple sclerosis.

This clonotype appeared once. CDR3 residues: CASSLGQGRGTQYF. The DNA of the CDR3 is TGTGCCAGCAGCTTGGGGCAGGGAAGAGGGACCCAGTACTTC. The chain uses TRBV5-8 and TRBJ2-5, with a weak D call TRBD1 (5 bases). Germline V lookup: CDR1 SGHTS, CDR2 YDEGEE. V was cut by 0 bases and J by 7 bases, with 13 bases left in between. This CDR3 spans 14 amino acids.

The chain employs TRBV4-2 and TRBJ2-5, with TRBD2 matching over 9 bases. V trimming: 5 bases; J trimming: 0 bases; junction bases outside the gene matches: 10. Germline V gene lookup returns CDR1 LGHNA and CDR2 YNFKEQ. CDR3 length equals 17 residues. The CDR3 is CASSSTIAGAYQETQYF. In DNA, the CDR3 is TGTGCCAGCAGCAGCACCATAGCGGGGGCCTACCAAGAGACCCAGTACTTC.

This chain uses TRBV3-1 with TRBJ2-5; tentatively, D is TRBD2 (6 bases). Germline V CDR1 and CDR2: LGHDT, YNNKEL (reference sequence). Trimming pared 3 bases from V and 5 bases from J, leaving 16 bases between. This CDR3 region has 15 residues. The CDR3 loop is CASSHPSGREETQYF. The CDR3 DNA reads TGTGCCAGCAGCCATCCAAGCGGGCGAGAGGAGACCCAGTACTTC.

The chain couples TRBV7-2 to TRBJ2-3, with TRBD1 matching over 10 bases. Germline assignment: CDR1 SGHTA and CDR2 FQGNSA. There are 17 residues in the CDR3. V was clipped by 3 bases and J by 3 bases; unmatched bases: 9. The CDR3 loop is CASSLTPGQGRTDTQYF. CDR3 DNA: TGTGCCAGCAGCTTGACTCCGGGACAGGGGAGGACAGATACGCAGTATTTT.

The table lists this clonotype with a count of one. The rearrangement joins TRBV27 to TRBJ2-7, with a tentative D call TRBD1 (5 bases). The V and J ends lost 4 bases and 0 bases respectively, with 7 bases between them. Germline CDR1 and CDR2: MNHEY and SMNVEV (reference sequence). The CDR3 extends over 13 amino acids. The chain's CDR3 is CASSYRPSYEQYV. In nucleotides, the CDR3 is TGTGCCAGCAGTTACAGGCCCTCCTACGAGCAGTACGTC.

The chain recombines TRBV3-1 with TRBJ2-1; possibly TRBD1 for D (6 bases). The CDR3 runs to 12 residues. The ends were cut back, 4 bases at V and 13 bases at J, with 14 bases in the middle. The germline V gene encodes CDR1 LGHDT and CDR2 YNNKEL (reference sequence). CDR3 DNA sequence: TGTGCCAGCAGCCCGGGACAAGATAAACAGTTCTTC. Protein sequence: CASSPGQDKQFF.

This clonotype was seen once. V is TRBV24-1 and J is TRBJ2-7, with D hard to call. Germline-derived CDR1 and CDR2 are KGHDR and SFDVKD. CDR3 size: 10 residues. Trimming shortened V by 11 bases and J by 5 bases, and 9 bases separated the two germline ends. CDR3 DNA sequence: TGTGCCAACACCAGGCACGAGCAGTACGTC. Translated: CANTRHEQYV.

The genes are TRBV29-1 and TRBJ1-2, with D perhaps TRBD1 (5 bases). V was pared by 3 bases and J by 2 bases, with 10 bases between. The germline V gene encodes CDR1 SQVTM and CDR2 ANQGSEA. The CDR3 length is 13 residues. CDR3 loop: CSVESGINYGYTF. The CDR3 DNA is TGCAGCGTTGAGTCAGGGATCAACTATGGCTACACCTTC. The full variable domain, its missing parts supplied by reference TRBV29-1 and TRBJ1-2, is SAVISQKPSRDICQRGTSLTIQCQVDSQVTMMFWYRQQPGQSLTLIATANQGSEATYESGFVIDKFPISRPNLTFSTLTVSNMSPEDSSIYLCSVESGINYGYTFGSGTRLTVV.

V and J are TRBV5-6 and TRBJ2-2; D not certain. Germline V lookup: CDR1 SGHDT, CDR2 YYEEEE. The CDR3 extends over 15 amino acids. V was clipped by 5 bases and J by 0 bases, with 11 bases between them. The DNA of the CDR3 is TGTGCCAGCAGTCCTGGCAGAGCGAACACCGGGGAGCTGTTTTTT. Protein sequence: CASSPGRANTGELFF.

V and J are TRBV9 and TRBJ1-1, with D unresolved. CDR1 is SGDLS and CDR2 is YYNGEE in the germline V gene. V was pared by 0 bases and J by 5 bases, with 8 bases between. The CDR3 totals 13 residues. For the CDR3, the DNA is TGTGCCAGCAGCGTAGTAAGCGGGACTGAAGCTTTCTTT. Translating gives CASSVVSGTEAFF.

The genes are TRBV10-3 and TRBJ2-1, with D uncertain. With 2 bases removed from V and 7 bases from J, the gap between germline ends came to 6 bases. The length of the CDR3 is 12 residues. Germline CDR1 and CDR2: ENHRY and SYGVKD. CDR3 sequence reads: CAISEERNEQFF. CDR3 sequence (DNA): TGTGCCATCAGTGAGGAGAGGAATGAGCAGTTCTTC.

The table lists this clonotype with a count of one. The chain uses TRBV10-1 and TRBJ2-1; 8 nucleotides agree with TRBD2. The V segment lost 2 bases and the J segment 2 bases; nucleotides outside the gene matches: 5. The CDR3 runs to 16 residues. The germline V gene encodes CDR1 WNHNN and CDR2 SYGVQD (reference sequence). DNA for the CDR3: TGCGCCAGCAGTGAGAGTTCGGGGGGGCCCTACAATGAGCAGTTCTTC. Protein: CASSESSGGPYNEQFF.

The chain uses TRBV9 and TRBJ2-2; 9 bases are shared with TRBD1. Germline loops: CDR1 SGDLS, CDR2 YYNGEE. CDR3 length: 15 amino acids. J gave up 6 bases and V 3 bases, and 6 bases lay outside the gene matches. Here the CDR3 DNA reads TGTGCCAGCAGCGCCGGACAGGGGTCGTCCGGGGAGCTGTTTTTT. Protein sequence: CASSAGQGSSGELFF.

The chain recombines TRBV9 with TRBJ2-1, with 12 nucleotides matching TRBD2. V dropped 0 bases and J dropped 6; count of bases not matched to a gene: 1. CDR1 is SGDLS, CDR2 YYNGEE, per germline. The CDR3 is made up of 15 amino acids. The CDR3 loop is CASSVASGRVNEQFF. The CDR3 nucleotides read TGTGCCAGCAGCGTAGCTAGCGGGAGGGTCAATGAGCAGTTCTTC.

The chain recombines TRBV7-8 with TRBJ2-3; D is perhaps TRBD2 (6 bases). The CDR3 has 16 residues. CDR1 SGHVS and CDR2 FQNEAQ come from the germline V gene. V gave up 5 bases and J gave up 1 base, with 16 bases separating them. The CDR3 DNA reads TGTGCCAGCAGCCCAGGACTACGAGGGGGCACAGATACGCAGTATTTT. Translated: CASSPGLRGGTDTQYF. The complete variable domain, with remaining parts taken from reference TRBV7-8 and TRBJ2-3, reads GAGVSQSPRYKVAKRGQDVALRCDPISGHVSLFWYQQALGQGPEFLTYFQNEAQLDKSGLPSDRFFAERPEGSVSTLKIQRTQQEDSAVYLCASSPGLRGGTDTQYFGPGTRLTVL.

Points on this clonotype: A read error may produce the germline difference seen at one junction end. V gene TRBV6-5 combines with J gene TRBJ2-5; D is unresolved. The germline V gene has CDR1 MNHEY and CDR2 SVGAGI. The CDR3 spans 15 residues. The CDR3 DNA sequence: TGTGCCAGCAGCTACTCACAGCGTCCGGAGGAGACCCAGTACTTC. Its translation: CASSYSQRPEETQYF.

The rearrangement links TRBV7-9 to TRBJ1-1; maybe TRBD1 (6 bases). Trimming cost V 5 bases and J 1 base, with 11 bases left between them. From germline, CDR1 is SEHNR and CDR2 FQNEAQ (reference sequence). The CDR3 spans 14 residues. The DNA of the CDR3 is TGTGCCAGCAGCCCAACGACAGGGAACACTGAAGCTTTCTTT. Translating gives CASSPTTGNTEAFF. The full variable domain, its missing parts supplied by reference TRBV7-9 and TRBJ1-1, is DTGVSQNPRHKITKRGQNVTFRCDPISEHNRLYWYRQTLGQGPEFLTYFQNEAQLEKSRLLSDRFSAERPKGSFSTLEIQRTEQGDSAMYLCASSPTTGNTEAFFGQGTRLTVV.

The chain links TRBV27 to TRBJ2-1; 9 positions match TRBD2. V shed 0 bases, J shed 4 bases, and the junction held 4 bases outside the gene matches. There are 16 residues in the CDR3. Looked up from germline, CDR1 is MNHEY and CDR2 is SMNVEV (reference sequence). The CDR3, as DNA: TGTGCCAGCAGTTTATCTGGGCTAGCGGGGTACAATGAGCAGTTCTTC. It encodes CASSLSGLAGYNEQFF.

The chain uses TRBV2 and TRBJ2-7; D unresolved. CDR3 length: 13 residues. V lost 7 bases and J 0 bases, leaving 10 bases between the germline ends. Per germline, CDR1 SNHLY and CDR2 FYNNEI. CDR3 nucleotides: TGTGCCAGCAAGAGCAGCCACTCCTACGAGCAGTACGTC. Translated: CASKSSHSYEQYV.

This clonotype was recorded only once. The CDR3 is CASSLTRGGDNEQFF. As DNA, the CDR3 is TGTGCCAGCAGCTTAACGAGGGGAGGGGACAATGAGCAGTTCTTC. The chain links TRBV5-4 to TRBJ2-1; 7 bases align to TRBD2. This CDR3 region has 15 residues. The germline gives CDR1 SGHNT, CDR2 YYREEE (reference sequence). Trimming cost V 2 bases and J 5 bases; bases outside gene matches: 7.

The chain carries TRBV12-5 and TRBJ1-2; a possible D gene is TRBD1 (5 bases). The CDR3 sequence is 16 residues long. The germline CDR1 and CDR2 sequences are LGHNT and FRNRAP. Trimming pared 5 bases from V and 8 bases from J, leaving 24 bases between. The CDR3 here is CASGHDVMGPWEGYTF. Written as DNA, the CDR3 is TGTGCTAGTGGTCATGACGTGATGGGGCCCTGGGAGGGCTACACCTTC.

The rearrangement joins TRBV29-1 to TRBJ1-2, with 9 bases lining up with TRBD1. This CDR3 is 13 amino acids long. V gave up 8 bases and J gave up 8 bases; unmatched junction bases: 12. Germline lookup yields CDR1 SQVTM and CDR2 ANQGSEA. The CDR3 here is CSSWDREGPGYTF. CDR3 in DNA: TGCAGCTCCTGGGACAGGGAGGGGCCGGGCTACACCTTC.

This CDR3 is CSVDGEGAGMGPQETQYF. The CDR3 DNA is TGCAGCGTTGATGGCGAGGGGGCAGGTATGGGTCCCCAAGAGACCCAGTACTTC. V and J are TRBV29-1 and TRBJ2-5; 7 bases agree with TRBD1. This CDR3 spans 18 amino acids. CDR1 is SQVTM, CDR2 ANQGSEA, per germline. Losses at the gene ends were 3 bases for V and 1 base for J; bases not matched to a gene: 17.

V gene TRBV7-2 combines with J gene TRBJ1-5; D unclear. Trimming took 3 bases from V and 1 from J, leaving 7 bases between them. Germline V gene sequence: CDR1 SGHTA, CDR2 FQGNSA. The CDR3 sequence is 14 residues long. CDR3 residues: CASSFRGSNQPQHF. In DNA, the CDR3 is TGTGCCAGCAGCTTTCGGGGAAGCAATCAGCCCCAGCATTTT.